Presented here are 6 T cell receptor beta chains from one specimen sequenced in a study of blood T cells in healthy people across ages (dated by TCRdb to 2014 to 2015). The method was 5' RACE. This sample was sequenced with an Illumina HiSeq 2500. The second PCR ran for roughly 6 to 11 cycles and used a J-beta primer mix along with a sample-barcoded 5' primer. TCRdb redid the processing of the public reads, applying fastp at Q25 and MiXCR, and retained in-frame beta chains. Entries that share a CDR3 protein sequence are merged under the most common genes and DNA. The sample data list around 780,000 distinct CDR3 sequences, and about 26% of these were observed just once. The top ten constitute around 2.9% of the sample. The same sample was also used in a study of T cells of mothers and their children.

Sequencing was done on a sample of blood. The source of these receptors is a boy younger than 18 in good health.

CDR3 residues: CASSQDNSNTGELFF. The DNA of the CDR3 is TGCGCCAGCAGCCAAGACAACTCGAACACCGGGGAGCTGTTTTTT. The chain carries TRBV4-3 and TRBJ2-2; D remains unclear. The V end was cut by 0 bases, the J end by 0 bases, with 5 bases between. Looked up from germline, CDR1 is LGHNA and CDR2 is YSLEER. The CDR3 runs 15 residues.

In its sample, this clonotype was seen a few times. The rearrangement links TRBV20-1 to TRBJ2-7; the D gene is possibly TRBD2 (6 bases). The V end was cut by 6 bases, the J end by 2 bases, with 11 bases between. Germline CDR1 is DFQATT and CDR2 is SNEGSKA (reference sequence). The CDR3 contains 12 residues. CDR3 sequence (DNA): TGCAGTGCCCTGGGACTGGCCTACGAGCAGTACTTC. This gives the protein CSALGLAYEQYF.

V and J are TRBV19 and TRBJ2-2, with 8 positions matching TRBD2. V lost 4 bases and J lost 10; bases outside the gene matches: 5. The length of the CDR3 is 13 residues. CDR1 LNHDA and CDR2 SQIVND come from the germline V gene (reference sequence). CDR3: CASSTRGGAELFF. The CDR3 DNA reads TGTGCCAGTAGTACCCGGGGGGGCGCGGAGCTGTTTTTT.

The rearrangement joins TRBV2 to TRBJ2-3, with 8 bases that match TRBD1. J lost 0 bases, V lost 8 bases, and 10 bases had no gene match. Germline assignment: CDR1 SNHLY and CDR2 FYNNEI. The CDR3 runs to 16 residues. Here the CDR3 reads CASPRTGTTSTDTQYF. CDR3 DNA sequence: TGTGCCAGCCCGCGGACAGGGACGACTAGCACAGATACGCAGTATTTT.

A few counts support this clonotype. V and J are TRBV10-3 and TRBJ1-5, with no clear D. CDR1 and CDR2 (germline): ENHRY, SYGVKD. CDR3 length: 13 amino acids. V lost 11 bases, J lost 3 bases, and 14 bases lay in between. The chain's CDR3 is CAVKAGNNQPQHF. The CDR3 nucleotides are TGTGCCGTTAAAGCAGGAAACAATCAGCCCCAGCATTTT.

This clonotype appeared many times. This sequence joins TRBV10-3 and TRBJ2-5; D is ambiguous. With 0 bases removed from V and 6 bases from J, the gap between germline ends came to 8 bases. Germline V gene lookup returns CDR1 ENHRY and CDR2 SYGVKD. This CDR3 spans 13 amino acids. The CDR3 DNA reads as TGTGCCATCAGTGAGTCTGGGCAGCAGACCCAGTACTTC. Its translation: CAISESGQQTQYF.